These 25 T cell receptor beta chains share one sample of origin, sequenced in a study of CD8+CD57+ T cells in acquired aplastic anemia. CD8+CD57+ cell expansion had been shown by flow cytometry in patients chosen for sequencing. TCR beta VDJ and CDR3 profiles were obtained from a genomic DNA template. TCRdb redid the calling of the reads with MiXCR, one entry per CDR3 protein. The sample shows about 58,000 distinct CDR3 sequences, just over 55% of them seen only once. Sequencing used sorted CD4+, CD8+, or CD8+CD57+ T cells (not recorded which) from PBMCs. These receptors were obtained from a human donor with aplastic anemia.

CDR3 sequence reads: CASMGTVSRSSYEQYF. The CDR3, as DNA: TGTGCCAGCATGGGGACAGTAAGTCGCAGCTCCTACGAGCAGTACTTC. The rearrangement links TRBV6-1 to TRBJ2-7; 7 positions match TRBD1. In germline, CDR1 is MNHNS, CDR2 SASEGT. The junction had 12 bases not matched to a gene; V was cut back by 7 bases and J by 0 bases. This CDR3 region has 16 residues.

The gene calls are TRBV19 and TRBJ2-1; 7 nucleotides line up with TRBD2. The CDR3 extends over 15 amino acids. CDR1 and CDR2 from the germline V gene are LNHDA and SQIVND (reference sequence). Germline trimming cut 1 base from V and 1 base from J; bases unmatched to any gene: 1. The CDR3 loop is CASSIAGGSYNEQFF. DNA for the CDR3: TGTGCCAGTAGTATAGCGGGGGGATCCTACAATGAGCAGTTCTTC.

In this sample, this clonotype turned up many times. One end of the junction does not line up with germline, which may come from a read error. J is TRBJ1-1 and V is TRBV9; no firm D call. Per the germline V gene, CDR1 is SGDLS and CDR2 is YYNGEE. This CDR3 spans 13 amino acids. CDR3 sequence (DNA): TGTGCCAGCAGCGTAGGGAAAAACACTGAAGCTTTATTT. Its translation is CASSVGKNTEALF.

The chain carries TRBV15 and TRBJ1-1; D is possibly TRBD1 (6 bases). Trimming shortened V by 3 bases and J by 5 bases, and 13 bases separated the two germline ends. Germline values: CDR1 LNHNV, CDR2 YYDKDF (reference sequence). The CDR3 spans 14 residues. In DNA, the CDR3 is TGTGCCACCAGCAGCCCACAGGGTAGTACTGAAGCTTTCTTT. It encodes CATSSPQGSTEAFF.

This chain's CDR3 is CASSTEGVWGQFF. Written as DNA, the CDR3 is TGTGCCAGTAGTACAGAAGGTGTCTGGGGGCAGTTCTTC. The chain links TRBV7-2 to TRBJ2-1; D call uncertain. The germline V gene has CDR1 SGHTA and CDR2 FQGNSA. This CDR3 is built from 13 residues. Trimming left V 9 bases short and J 12 bases short, with 21 bases between.

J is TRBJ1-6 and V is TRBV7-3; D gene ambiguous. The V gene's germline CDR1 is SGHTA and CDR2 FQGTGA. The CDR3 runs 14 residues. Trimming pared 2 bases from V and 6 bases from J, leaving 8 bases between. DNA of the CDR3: TGTGCCAGCAGCTTAGCAGCCTCTAATTCACCCCTCCACTTT. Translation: CASSLAASNSPLHF. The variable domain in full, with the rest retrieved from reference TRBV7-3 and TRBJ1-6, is GAGVSQTPSNKVTEKGKYVELRCDPISGHTALYWYRQSLGQGPEFLIYFQGTGAADDSGLPNDRFFAVRPEGSVSTLKIQRTERGDSAVYLCASSLAASNSPLHFGNGTRLTVT.

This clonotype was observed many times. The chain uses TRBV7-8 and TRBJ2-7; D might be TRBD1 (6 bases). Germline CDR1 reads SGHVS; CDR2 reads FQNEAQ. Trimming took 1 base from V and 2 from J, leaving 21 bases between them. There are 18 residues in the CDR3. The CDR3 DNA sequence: TGTGCCAGCAGCTTAGTGGGAACAGGGTGGGAGTATCCCTACGAGCAGTACGTC. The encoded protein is CASSLVGTGWEYPYEQYV.

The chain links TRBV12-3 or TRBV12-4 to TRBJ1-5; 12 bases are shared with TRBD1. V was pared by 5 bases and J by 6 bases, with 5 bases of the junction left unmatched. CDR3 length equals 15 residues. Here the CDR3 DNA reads TGTGCCAGCAGTGCCCGGGACAGGGGGCTTCAGCCCCAGCATTTT. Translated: CASSARDRGLQPQHF.

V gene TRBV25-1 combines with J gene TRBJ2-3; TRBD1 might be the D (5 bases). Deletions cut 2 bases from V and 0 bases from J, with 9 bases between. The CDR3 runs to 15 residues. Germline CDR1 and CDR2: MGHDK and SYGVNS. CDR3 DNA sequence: TGTGCCAGCAGTGAAGGGGCAACTAGCACAGATACGCAGTATTTT. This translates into CASSEGATSTDTQYF. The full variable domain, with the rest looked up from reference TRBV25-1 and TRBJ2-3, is EADIYQTPRYLVIGTGKKITLECSQTMGHDKMYWYQQDPGMELHLIHYSYGVNSTEKGDLSSESTVSRIRTEHFPLTLESARPSHTSQYLCASSEGATSTDTQYFGPGTRLTVL.

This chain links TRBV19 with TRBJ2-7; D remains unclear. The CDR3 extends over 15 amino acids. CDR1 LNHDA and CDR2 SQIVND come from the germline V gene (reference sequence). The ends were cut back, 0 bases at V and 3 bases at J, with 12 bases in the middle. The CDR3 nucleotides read TGTGCCAGTAGTATAGACCCGGGCACGGGCTACGAGCAGTACTTC. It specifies CASSIDPGTGYEQYF.

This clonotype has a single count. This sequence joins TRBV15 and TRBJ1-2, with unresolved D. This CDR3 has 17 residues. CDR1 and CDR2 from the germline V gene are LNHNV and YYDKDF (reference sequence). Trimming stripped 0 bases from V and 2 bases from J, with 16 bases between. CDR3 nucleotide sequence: TGTGCCACCAGCAGAGATCAAACAGTTCGCAGCAACTATGGCTACACCTTC. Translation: CATSRDQTVRSNYGYTF.

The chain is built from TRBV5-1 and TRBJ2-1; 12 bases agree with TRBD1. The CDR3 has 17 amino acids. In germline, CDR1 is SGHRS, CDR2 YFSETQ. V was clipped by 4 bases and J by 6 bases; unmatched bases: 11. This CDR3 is CASSMTGQGASVNEQFF. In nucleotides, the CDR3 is TGCGCCAGCAGCATGACGGGACAGGGGGCTTCTGTCAATGAGCAGTTCTTC.

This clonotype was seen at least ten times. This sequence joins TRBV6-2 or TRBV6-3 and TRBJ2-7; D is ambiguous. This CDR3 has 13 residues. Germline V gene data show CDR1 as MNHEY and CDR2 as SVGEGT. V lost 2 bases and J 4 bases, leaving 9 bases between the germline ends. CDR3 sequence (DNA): TGTGCCAGCAGTTACGGACGGTTATACGAGCAGTACTTC. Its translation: CASSYGRLYEQYF.

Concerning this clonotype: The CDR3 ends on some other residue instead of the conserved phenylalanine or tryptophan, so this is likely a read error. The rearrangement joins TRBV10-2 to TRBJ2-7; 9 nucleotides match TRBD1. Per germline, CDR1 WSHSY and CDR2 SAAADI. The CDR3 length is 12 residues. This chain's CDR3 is CAIKPGQGQQYL. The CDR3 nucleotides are TGTGCCATCAAACCGGGACAGGGACAGCAGTACCTC.

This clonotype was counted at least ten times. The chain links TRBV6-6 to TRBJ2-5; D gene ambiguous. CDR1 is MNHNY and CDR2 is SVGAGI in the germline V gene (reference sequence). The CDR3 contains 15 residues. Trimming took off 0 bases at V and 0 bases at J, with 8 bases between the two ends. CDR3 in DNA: TGTGCCAGCAGTTACTCGGGTCAGTACCAAGAGACCCAGTACTTC. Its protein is CASSYSGQYQETQYF.

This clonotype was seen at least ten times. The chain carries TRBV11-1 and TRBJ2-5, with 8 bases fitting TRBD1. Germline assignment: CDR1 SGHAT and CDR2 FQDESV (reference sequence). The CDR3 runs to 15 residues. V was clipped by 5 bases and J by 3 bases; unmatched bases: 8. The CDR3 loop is CASSLGQAGKETQYF. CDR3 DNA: TGTGCCAGCAGCCTGGGACAGGCCGGAAAAGAGACCCAGTACTTC.

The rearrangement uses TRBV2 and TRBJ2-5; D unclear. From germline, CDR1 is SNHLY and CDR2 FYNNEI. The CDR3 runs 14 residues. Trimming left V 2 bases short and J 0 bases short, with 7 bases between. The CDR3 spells CASSERAYQETQYF. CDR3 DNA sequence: TGTGCCAGCAGTGAAAGGGCGTACCAAGAGACCCAGTACTTC.

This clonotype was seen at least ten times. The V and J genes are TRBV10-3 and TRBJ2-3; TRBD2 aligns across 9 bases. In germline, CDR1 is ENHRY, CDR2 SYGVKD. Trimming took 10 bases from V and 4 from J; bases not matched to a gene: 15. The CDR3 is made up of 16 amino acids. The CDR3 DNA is TGTGCCACACACGGCGCGATTAGCGGGGGTGCAGATACGCAGTATTTT. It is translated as CATHGAISGGADTQYF.

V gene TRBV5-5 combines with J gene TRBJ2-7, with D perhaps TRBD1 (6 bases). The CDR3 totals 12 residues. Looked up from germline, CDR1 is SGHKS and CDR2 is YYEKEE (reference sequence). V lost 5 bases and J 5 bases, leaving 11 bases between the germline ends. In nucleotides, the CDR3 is TGTGCCAGCAGTCGGGACATCCACGAGCAGTACTTC. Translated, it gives CASSRDIHEQYF.

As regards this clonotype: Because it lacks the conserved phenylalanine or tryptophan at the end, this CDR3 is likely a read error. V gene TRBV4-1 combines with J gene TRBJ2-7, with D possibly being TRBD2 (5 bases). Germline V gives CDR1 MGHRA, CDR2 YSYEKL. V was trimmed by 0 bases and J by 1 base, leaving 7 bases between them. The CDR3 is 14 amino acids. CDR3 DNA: TGCGCCAGCAGCCAAGACCGGGAATCCTACGAGCAGTACGCC. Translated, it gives CASSQDRESYEQYA.

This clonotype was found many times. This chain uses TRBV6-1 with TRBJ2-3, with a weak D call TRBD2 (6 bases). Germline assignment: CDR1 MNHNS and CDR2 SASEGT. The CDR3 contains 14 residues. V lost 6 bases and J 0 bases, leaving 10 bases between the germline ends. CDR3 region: CASSLGLSTDTQYF. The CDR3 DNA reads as TGTGCCAGCAGCTTGGGACTTAGCACAGATACGCAGTATTTT.

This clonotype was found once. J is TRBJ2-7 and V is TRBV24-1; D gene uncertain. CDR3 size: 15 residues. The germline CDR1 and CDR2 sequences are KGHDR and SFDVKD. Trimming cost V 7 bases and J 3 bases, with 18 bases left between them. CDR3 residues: CATRDPRAEDYEQYF. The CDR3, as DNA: TGTGCCACCAGGGATCCTCGGGCTGAGGACTACGAGCAGTACTTC.

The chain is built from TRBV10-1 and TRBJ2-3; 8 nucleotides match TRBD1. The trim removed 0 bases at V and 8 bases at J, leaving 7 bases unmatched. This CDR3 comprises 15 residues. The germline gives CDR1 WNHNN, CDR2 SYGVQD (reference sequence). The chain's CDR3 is CASSESPGQGGTQYF. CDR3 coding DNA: TGCGCCAGCAGTGAGTCCCCTGGACAGGGCGGTACGCAGTATTTT.

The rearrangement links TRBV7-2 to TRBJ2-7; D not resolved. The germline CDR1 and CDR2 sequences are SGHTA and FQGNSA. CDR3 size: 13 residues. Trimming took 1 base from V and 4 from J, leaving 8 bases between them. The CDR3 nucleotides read TGTGCCAGCAGCTTAGACCGCACTTACGAGCAGTACTTC. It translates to CASSLDRTYEQYF.

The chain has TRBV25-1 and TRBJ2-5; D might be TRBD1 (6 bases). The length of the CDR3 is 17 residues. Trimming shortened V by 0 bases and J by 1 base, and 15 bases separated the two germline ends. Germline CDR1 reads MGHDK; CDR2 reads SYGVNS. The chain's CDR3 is CASSEYLGTNVQETQYF. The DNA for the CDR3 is TGTGCCAGCAGTGAATATTTGGGGACAAATGTCCAAGAGACCCAGTACTTC.